A selection of T cell receptor beta chains follows, all from one sample in a study of regulatory T cells in long-lasting Graves disease. TCRdb independently ran MiXCR on the multiplex PCR reads; one entry per CDR3 protein. The repertoire holds about 660,000 distinct CDR3 sequences, with about 30% as singletons. The starting material was peripheral blood mononuclear cells (PBMCs), obtained when the disease was refractory, from a patient treated with antithyroid drugs. The source of these receptors is a female donor with Graves disease. The CDR3 runs from the conserved cysteine through the conserved F or W. The order of the fields is J gene, CDR3 length, V gene, D gene, clone size, CDR3 protein, CDR3 DNA. D genes are given only for firm matches. Clone size appears in some rows only: once, few, many, or a class for an expanded clone.

>TRBJ1-5|16|TRBV7-3|NA|NA
CTSSPRTDLSNQPQHF
TGTACCAGCAGCCCGAGGACAGACCTTAGCAATCAGCCCCAGCATTTT
>TRBJ2-2|16|TRBV12-3/TRBV12-4|NA|few
CASSPTGRDSTGELFF
TGTGCCAGCAGTCCTACAGGGAGGGATAGCACCGGGGAGCTGTTTTTT
>TRBJ2-1|15|TRBV20-1|TRBD2|NA
CSARLAGGSHNEQFF
TGCAGTGCTAGATTAGCGGGAGGGTCCCACAATGAGCAGTTCTTC
>TRBJ1-1|13|TRBV11-2|NA|many
CASSWEADTEAFF
TGTGCCAGCAGCTGGGAAGCGGACACTGAAGCTTTCTTT
>TRBJ1-1|14|TRBV19|NA|NA
CASSAGLQAGEAFF
TGTGCCAGTAGTGCGGGGTTGCAGGCTGGGGAAGCTTTCTTT
>TRBJ2-7|14|TRBV12-3/TRBV12-4|NA|many
CASSRDTSSYEQYF
TGTGCCAGCAGTCGGGACACCAGCTCCTACGAGCAGTACTTC
>TRBJ2-7|15|TRBV7-9|TRBD2|NA
CASSLAPPGGSEQYF
TGTGCCAGCAGCTTAGCGCCTCCGGGGGGGTCCGAGCAGTACTTC
>TRBJ2-7|15|TRBV28|TRBD2|many
CASSLQRERTYEQYF
TGTGCCAGCAGTTTACAGCGGGAGAGGACCTACGAGCAGTACTTC
>TRBJ1-5|16|TRBV12-3/TRBV12-4|NA|NA
CASSLYLRTGNQPQHF
TGTGCCAGCAGTTTATACCTAAGGACGGGCAATCAGCCCCAGCATTTT
>TRBJ2-7|14|TRBV12-3/TRBV12-4|TRBD2|NA
CASSRGLESHKQYF
TGTGCCAGCAGCCGCGGACTAGAGAGCCACAAGCAGTACTTC
>TRBJ1-1|16|TRBV11-2|TRBD1|NA
CASSLVQGVMHTEAFF
TGTGCCAGCAGCTTAGTGCAGGGGGTCATGCACACTGAAGCTTTCTTT
>TRBJ1-1|14|TRBV12-3/TRBV12-4|NA|many
CASGRGGAATEAFF
TGTGCCAGCGGAAGGGGAGGGGCGGCCACTGAAGCTTTCTTT
>TRBJ2-7|15|TRBV7-9|NA|once
CASSFGRDGGYEQYF
TGTGCCAGCAGCTTCGGCCGGGACGGCGGCTACGAGCAGTACTTC
>TRBJ2-5|13|TRBV3-1|NA|many
CASSLREKETQYF
TGTGCCAGCAGCCTCAGGGAAAAAGAGACCCAGTACTTC
>TRBJ1-6|15|TRBV18|NA|NA
CASSPELDYNSPLHF
TGTGCCAGCTCACCTGAGTTGGACTATAATTCACCCCTCCACTTT
>TRBJ2-7|15|TRBV9|TRBD2|NA
CASSVTSGSGYEQYF
TGTGCCAGCAGCGTCACTAGCGGGAGTGGGTACGAGCAGTACTTC
>TRBJ2-7|15|TRBV9|TRBD2|NA
CASSVVGTSGYEQYF
TGTGCCAGCAGCGTAGTTGGGACTAGCGGATACGAGCAGTACTTC
>TRBJ1-5|16|TRBV6-2/TRBV6-3|NA|NA
CASSEDLWDKPRPQHF
TGTGCCAGCAGTGAAGACTTATGGGACAAACCACGGCCCCAGCATTTT
>TRBJ2-2|15|TRBV11-2|NA|few
CASSWKTGFRGELFF
TGTGCCAGCAGCTGGAAAACAGGGTTTAGAGGGGAGCTGTTTTTT
>TRBJ2-7|14|TRBV18|TRBD2|once
CASSPQTSGYEQYF
TGTGCCAGCTCACCACAGACTAGCGGATACGAGCAGTACTTC
>TRBJ2-7|12|TRBV19|NA|NA
CASSNQGGKQYF
TGTGCCAGTAGTAACCAGGGGGGAAAGCAGTACTTC
>TRBJ1-2|13|TRBV27|NA|few
CASSPETGIGYTF
TGTGCCAGCAGTCCCGAGACAGGTATCGGCTACACCTTC
>TRBJ2-7|13|TRBV11-2|NA|NA
CASSTPERLEQYF
TGTGCCAGCAGCACCCCGGAGAGGCTCGAGCAGTACTTC